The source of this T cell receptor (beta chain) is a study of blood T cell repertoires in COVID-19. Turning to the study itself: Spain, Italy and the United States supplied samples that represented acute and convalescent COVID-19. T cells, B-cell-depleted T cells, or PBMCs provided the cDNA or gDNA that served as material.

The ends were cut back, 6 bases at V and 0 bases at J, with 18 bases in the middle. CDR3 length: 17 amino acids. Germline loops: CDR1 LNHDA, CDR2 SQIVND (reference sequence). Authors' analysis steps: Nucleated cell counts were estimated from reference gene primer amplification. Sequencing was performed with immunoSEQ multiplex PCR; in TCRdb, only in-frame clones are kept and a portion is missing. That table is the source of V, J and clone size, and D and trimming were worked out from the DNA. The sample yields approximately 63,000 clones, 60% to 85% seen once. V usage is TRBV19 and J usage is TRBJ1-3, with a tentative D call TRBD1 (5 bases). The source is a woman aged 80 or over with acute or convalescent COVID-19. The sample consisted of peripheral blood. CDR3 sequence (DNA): TGTGCCAGTAGCAGAGGAACAGGAAGTTTCTCTGGAAACACCATATATTTT. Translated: CASSRGTGSFSGNTIYF.